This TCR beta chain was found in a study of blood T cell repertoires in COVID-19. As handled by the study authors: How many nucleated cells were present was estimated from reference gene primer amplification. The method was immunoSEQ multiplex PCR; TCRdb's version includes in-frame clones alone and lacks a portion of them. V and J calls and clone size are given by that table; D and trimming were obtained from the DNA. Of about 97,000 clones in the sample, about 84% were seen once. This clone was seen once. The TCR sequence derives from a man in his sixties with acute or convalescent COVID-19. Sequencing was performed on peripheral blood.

This chain's CDR3 is CASRTEGALNTEAFF. The CDR3 region has the DNA TGTGCCAGCAGGACAGAGGGGGCATTGAACACTGAAGCTTTCTTT. The chain is built from TRBV6-5 and TRBJ1-1; 7 bases align to TRBD1. Looked up from germline, CDR1 is MNHEY and CDR2 is SVGAGI. With 6 bases clipped from V and 0 bases from J, the junction kept 7 bases outside the gene matches. The CDR3 is 15 amino acids.